This is a list of T cell receptor beta chains from one sample in a study of shared clonotypes between healthy human individuals. The assay was immunoSEQ multiplex PCR, and TCRdb's table has in-frame clones only and misses some. Of 330,000 or so clones in the sample, more than 60% were seen once. The sequenced sample consisted of memory CD4+ T cells sorted from blood. These receptors were taken from a man aged 25-45 years in good health. CDR3s include the opening cysteine and the closing phenylalanine or tryptophan. The D gene is left open where the match is weak. Size is stated for part of the rows, as once, few or many counts, or as a class when the clone is expanded.

clone_size,d_call,j_call,v_call,cdr3_nt,cdr3_aa
.,.,TRBJ2-7,TRBV12-5,TGTGCTAGTGGTTTGGACAGACTAGTAAGCTCCTACGAGCAGTACTTC,CASGLDRLVSSYEQYF
.,.,TRBJ2-7,TRBV2,TGTGCCAGCAGGGTCGCAGGGATTACATACGAGCAGTACTTC,CASRVAGITYEQYF
.,.,TRBJ1-1,TRBV11-3,TGTGCCAGCAGCTTTCCCCCACACACTGAAGCTTTCTTT,CASSFPPHTEAFF
.,TRBD2,TRBJ2-5,TRBV6-4,TGTGCCAGCAGTGACTTAGCGGGAACGGAAGAGACCCAGTACTTC,CASSDLAGTEETQYF
.,TRBD2,TRBJ2-1,TRBV19,TGTGCCAGTTCCTCGGGGAGGGCCTACAATGAGCAGTTCTTC,CASSSGRAYNEQFF
few,.,TRBJ2-2,TRBV9,TGTGCCAGCAGCGAGAAGGGGGTAGGGGAGCTGTTTTTT,CASSEKGVGELFF
once,TRBD2,TRBJ2-3,TRBV19,TGTGCCAGTAGCCATCGAGGTAGCGGGAGGGCCGGTTCCATAGATACGCAGTATTTT,CASSHRGSGRAGSIDTQYF
.,.,TRBJ1-1,TRBV6-6,TGTGCCAGCGGGAGAAACACTGAAGCTTTCTTT,CASGRNTEAFF
once,TRBD2,TRBJ2-4,TRBV6-1,TGTGCCAGCAGTGAAGGACTAGCGGGAGTAAACATTCAGTACTTC,CASSEGLAGVNIQYF
.,.,TRBJ2-5,TRBV6-1,TGTGCCAGCAGTAGGTTTGGGGAACGAGAGACCCAGTACTTC,CASSRFGERETQYF